One TCR beta chain is described in this entry. Its antigen is undetermined. Use of 60 Vbeta and 13 Jbeta primers characterized the PCR. The table came from immunoSEQ multiplex PCR; TCRdb's copy has only in-frame clones and leaves some out. The sample lists 100,000 to 150,000 clones; 72% were seen once. These data come from a study of cytomegalovirus exposure and HLA in healthy donors. Looking at the study overall: An earlier analysis identified 117 million unique TCR beta sequences in approximately 170 million T cells. Broader study findings: Exclusion as indistinguishable affected some V segments, including TRBV6-2 and TRBV6-3. Most of the TCR beta V segments (in an earlier analysis) were productive either about 90% or about 30% of the time.

Per the germline V gene, CDR1 is SGHRS and CDR2 is YFSETQ. Trimming took off 1 base at V and 0 bases at J, with 10 bases between the two ends. The CDR3 length is 15 residues. The J gene is TRBJ1-2, the V gene TRBV5-1; perhaps TRBD1 as D (5 bases). The sequence was obtained from a man in his fifties in good health and CMV-seropositive. Sequenced material: PBMCs. The chain's CDR3 is CASSLTGGTNYGYTF. The CDR3 DNA sequence: TGCGCCAGCAGCTTGACAGGCGGTACTAACTATGGCTACACCTTC. The full variable domain, with the rest looked up from reference TRBV5-1 and TRBJ1-2, is KAGVTQTPRYLIKTRGQQVTLSCSPISGHRSVSWYQQTPGQGLQFLFEYFSETQRNKGNFPGRFSGRQFSNSRSEMNVSTLELGDSALYLCASSLTGGTNYGYTFGSGTRLTVV.